These 8 T cell receptor beta chains share one sample of origin, sequenced in a study of T cell changes during pregnancy in multiple sclerosis. Libraries were prepared by immunoSEQ multiplex PCR; TCRdb keeps only in-frame clonotypes and omits some of them. The table records over 45,000 clones, 80% to 95% of them present only once. Sequences were derived from CD4+ T cells from peripheral blood mononuclear cells, sampled in the second trimester of pregnancy. The receptor set was obtained from a female donor in good health, enrolled as a control in a pregnancy study.

The rearrangement joins TRBV6-6 to TRBJ2-7; D is ambiguous. The germline CDR1 and CDR2 sequences are MNHNY and SVGAGI (reference sequence). The length of the CDR3 is 15 residues. Trimming shortened V by 0 bases and J by 1 base, and 10 bases separated the two germline ends. CDR3 coding DNA: TGTGCCAGCAGTTACTCAACACCGAAGTCCTACGAGCAGTACTTC. This sequence encodes CASSYSTPKSYEQYF.

This chain joins TRBV18 and TRBJ2-1; 8 bases are shared with TRBD1. The CDR3 consists of 15 residues. The V segment lost 0 bases and the J segment 5 bases; nucleotides outside the gene matches: 3. CDR1 is KGHSH, CDR2 LQKENI, per germline. As DNA, the CDR3 is TGTGCCAGCTCACCACCGGGACAGGAAAACAATGAGCAGTTCTTC. This translates into CASSPPGQENNEQFF.

The CDR3 loop is CASTTRGQVYGYTF. CDR3 in DNA: TGTGCCAGCACTACAAGGGGACAGGTCTATGGCTACACCTTC. The chain uses TRBV6-6 and TRBJ1-2; 8 nucleotides line up with TRBD1. This CDR3 is built from 14 residues. V trimming: 7 bases; J trimming: 4 bases; junction bases outside the gene matches: 8. Germline V CDR1 and CDR2: MNHNY, SVGAGI (reference sequence).

This chain links TRBV4-2 with TRBJ2-7; D might be TRBD1 (6 bases). This CDR3 has 16 residues. Trimming stripped 1 base from V and 3 bases from J, with 16 bases between. The germline V gene has CDR1 LGHNA and CDR2 YNFKEQ. CDR3 coding DNA: TGTGCCAGCAGCCAAGGCGCAAATGACAGGTTCTACGAGCAGTACTTC. Residues: CASSQGANDRFYEQYF.

The chain links TRBV7-2 to TRBJ1-1; the D is unclear. The CDR3 is 16 amino acids. Trimming shortened V by 1 base and J by 0 bases, and 12 bases separated the two germline ends. CDR1 and CDR2 from the germline V gene are SGHTA and FQGNSA. The CDR3 coding sequence is TGTGCCAGCAGCTTAGTACGCCACGGGTTGAACACTGAAGCTTTCTTT. This encodes CASSLVRHGLNTEAFF.

The V and J genes are TRBV19 and TRBJ1-1; possibly TRBD1 for D (6 bases). Germline V gene sequence: CDR1 LNHDA, CDR2 SQIVND (reference sequence). This CDR3 has 13 amino acids. Between the trimmed V and J ends, which lost 10 bases and 0 bases, there was a span of 12 bases. In DNA, the CDR3 is TGTGCCACGGGGAGGGACATGAACACTGAAGCTTTCTTT. Protein: CATGRDMNTEAFF. The full variable domain, in which reference TRBV19 and TRBJ1-1 provide the parts outside the CDR3, is DGGITQSPKYLFRKEGQNVTLSCEQNLNHDAMYWYRQDPGQGLRLIYYSQIVNDFQKGDIAEGYSVSREKKESFPLTVTSAQKNPTAFYLCATGRDMNTEAFFGQGTRLTVV.

The DNA for the CDR3 is TGTGCCTGGAGAGGGCTAGCGGGGACCTACGAGCAGTACTTC. Its protein is CAWRGLAGTYEQYF. The chain has TRBV30 and TRBJ2-7; 9 nucleotides agree with TRBD2. Germline V gene lookup returns CDR1 GTSNPN and CDR2 SVGIG (reference sequence). This CDR3 has 14 amino acids. V was pared by 3 bases and J by 2 bases, with 5 bases of the junction left unmatched. Variable domain in full (rest from reference TRBV30 and TRBJ2-7): SQTIHQWPATLVQPVGSPLSLECTVEGTSNPNLYWYRQAAGRGLQLLFYSVGIGQISSEVPQNLSASRPQDRQFILSSKKLLLSDSGFYLCAWRGLAGTYEQYFGPGTRLTVT.

The chain recombines TRBV7-2 with TRBJ2-7; the D gene is possibly TRBD2 (5 bases). Between the trimmed V and J ends, which lost 5 bases and 3 bases, there was a span of 11 bases. This CDR3 spans 13 amino acids. Germline CDR1 SGHTA, CDR2 FQGNSA. This CDR3 reads CASSPDWYYEQYF. The CDR3 DNA sequence: TGTGCCAGCAGCCCGGACTGGTACTACGAGCAGTACTTC.